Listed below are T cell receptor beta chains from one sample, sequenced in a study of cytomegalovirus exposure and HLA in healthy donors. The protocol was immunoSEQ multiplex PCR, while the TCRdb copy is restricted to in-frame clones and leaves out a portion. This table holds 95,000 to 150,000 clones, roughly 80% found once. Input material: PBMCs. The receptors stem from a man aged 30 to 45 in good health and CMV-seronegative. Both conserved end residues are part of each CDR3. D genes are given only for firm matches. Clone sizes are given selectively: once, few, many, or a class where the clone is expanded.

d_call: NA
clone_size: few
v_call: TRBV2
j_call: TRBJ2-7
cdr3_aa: CASSPDQASYEQYF
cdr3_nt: TGTGCCAGCAGCCCAGATCAGGCTTCCTACGAGCAGTACTTC

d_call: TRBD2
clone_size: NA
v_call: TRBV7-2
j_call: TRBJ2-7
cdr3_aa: CASSLSFGGSYEQYF
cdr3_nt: TGTGCCAGCAGCTTAAGTTTCGGGGGGAGCTACGAGCAGTACTTC

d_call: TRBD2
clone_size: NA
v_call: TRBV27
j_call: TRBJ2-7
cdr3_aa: CASSLSMRFRGGASEQYF
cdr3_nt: TGTGCCAGCAGTTTATCGATGAGGTTTCGGGGGGGGGCCTCCGAGCAGTACTTC

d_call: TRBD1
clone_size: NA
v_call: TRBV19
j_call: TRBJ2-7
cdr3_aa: CASSISQGVYEQYF
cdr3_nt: TGTGCCAGTAGTATTTCACAGGGGGTGTACGAGCAGTACTTC

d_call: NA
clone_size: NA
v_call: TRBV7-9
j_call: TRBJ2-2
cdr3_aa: CASSPHGVWGPTDTGELFF
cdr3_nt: TGTGCCAGCAGCCCCCATGGGGTGTGGGGGCCAACGGACACCGGGGAGCTGTTTTTT

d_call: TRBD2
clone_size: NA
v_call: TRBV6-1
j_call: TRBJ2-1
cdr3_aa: CASSVLAGFNEQFF
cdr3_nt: TGTGCCAGCAGTGTGCTAGCGGGGTTCAATGAGCAGTTCTTC

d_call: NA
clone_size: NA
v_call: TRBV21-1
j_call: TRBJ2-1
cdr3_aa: CASSGGGDLYNEQFF
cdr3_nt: TGTGCCAGCAGCGGCGGGGGGGATCTCTACAATGAGCAGTTCTTC

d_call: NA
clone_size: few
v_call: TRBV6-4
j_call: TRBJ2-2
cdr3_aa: CASSGQNTGELFF
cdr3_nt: TGTGCCAGCAGTGGACAAAACACCGGGGAGCTGTTTTTT

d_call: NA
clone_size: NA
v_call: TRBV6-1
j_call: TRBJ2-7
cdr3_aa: CASSEALAGPYEQYF
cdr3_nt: TGTGCCAGCAGTGAAGCGCTCGCGGGACCCTACGAGCAGTACTTC

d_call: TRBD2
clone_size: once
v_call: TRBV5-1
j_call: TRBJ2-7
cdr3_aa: CASSSGLAENYEQYF
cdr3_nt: TGCGCCAGCAGCTCGGGACTAGCTGAGAACTACGAGCAGTACTTC

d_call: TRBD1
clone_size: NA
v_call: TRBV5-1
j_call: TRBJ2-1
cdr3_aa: CASSHGQGGGEQFF
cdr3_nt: TGCGCCAGCAGTCACGGACAGGGCGGCGGTGAGCAGTTCTTC

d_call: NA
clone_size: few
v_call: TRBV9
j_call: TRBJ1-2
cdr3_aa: CASSVGAGAPRYTF
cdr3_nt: TGTGCCAGCAGCGTAGGGGCAGGGGCCCCCCGCTACACCTTC

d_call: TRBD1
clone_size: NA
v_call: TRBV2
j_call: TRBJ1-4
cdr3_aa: CASQQGVKEKLFF
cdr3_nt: TGTGCCAGCCAACAGGGGGTGAAGGAAAAACTGTTTTTT

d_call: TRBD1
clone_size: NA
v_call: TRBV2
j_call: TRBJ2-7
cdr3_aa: CASSEQGQGSDEQYF
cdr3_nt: TGTGCCAGCAGTGAACAGGGACAGGGATCTGACGAGCAGTACTTC

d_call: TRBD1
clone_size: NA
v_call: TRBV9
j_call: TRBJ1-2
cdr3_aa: CASSPQGAHHYGYTF
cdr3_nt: TGTGCCAGCAGCCCCCAGGGGGCGCATCACTATGGCTACACCTTC

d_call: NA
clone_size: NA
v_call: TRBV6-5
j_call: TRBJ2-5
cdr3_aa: CASSRKGPETQYF
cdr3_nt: TGTGCCAGCAGCCGGAAGGGGCCAGAGACCCAGTACTTC

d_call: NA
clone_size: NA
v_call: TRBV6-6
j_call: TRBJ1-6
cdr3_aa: CASRSPGSNSPLHF
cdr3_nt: TGTGCCAGCAGATCCCCGGGATCCAATTCACCCCTCCACTTT

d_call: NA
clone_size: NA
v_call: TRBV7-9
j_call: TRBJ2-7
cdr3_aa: CASSFDSSDSSYEQYF
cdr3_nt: TGTGCCAGCAGCTTTGACTCCAGCGATTCGTCCTACGAGCAGTACTTC

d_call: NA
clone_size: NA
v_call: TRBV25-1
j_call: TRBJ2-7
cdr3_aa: CASIKTGGDEQYF
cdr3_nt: TGTGCCAGCATCAAGACAGGTGGGGACGAGCAGTACTTC

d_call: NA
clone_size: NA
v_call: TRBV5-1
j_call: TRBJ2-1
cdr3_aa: CASSLAGVEEQFF
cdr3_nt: TGCGCCAGCAGCTTGGCCGGGGTAGAGGAGCAGTTCTTC

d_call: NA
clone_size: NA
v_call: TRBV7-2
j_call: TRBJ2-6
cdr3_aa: CASSLVASGANGLTF
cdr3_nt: TGTGCCAGCAGCCTGGTGGCCTCTGGGGCCAACGGCCTGACTTTC

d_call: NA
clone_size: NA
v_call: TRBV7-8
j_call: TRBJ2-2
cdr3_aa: CASSLGAGSGELFF
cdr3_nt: TGTGCCAGCAGCTTAGGTGCAGGGTCCGGGGAGCTGTTTTTT

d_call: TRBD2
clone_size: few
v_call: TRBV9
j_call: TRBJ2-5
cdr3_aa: CASSVSGGETQYF
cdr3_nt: TGTGCCAGCAGCGTGAGCGGGGGAGAGACCCAGTACTTC

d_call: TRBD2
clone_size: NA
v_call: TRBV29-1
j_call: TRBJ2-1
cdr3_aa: CSVDGLESRSYNEQFF
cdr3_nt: TGCAGCGTCGATGGACTAGAATCGCGGTCCTACAATGAGCAGTTCTTC

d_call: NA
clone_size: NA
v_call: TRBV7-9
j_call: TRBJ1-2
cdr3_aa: CASSLALAGDYGYTF
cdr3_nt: TGTGCCAGCAGCTTAGCGCTGGCAGGGGACTATGGCTACACCTTC

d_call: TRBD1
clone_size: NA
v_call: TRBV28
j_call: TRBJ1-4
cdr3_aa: CASSIGQGAPLNEKLFF
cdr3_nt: TGTGCCAGCAGTATAGGACAGGGGGCGCCCCTAAATGAAAAACTGTTTTTT

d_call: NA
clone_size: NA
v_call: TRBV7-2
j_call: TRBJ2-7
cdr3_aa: CASSLGAFPDEQYF
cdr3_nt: TGTGCCAGCAGCTTAGGGGCGTTTCCGGACGAGCAGTACTTC

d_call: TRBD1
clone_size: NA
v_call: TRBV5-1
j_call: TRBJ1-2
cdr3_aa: CASSLVSQGAEGYTF
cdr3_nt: TGCGCCAGCAGCTTGGTTTCACAGGGGGCAGAGGGCTACACCTTC

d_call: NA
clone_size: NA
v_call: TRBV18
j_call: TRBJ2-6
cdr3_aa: CASSPRGGSSGANVLTF
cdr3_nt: TGTGCCAGCTCACCACGGGGCGGAAGCTCTGGGGCCAACGTCCTGACTTTC

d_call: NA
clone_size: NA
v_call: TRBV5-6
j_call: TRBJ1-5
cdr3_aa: CASSFGDNQPQHF
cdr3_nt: TGTGCCAGCAGCTTCGGAGACAATCAGCCCCAGCATTTT

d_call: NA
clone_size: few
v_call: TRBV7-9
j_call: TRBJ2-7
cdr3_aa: CASSLASGTKQYF
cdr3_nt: TGTGCCAGCAGCTTAGCGTCGGGAACTAAGCAGTACTTC

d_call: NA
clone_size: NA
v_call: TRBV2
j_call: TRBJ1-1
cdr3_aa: CASTGGPNTEAFF
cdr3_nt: TGTGCCAGCACTGGCGGGCCGAACACTGAAGCTTTCTTT

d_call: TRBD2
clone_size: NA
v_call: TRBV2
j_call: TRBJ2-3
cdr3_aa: CASKGGADTQYF
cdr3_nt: TGTGCCAGCAAGGGAGGGGCAGATACGCAGTATTTT

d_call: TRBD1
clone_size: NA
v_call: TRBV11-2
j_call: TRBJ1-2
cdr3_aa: CASSPFPGQGVEGYTF
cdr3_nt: TGTGCCAGCAGCCCCTTTCCCGGACAGGGGGTAGAGGGCTACACCTTC

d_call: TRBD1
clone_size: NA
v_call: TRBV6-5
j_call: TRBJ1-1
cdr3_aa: CASSRTGVGSEAFF
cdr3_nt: TGTGCCAGCAGCAGGACAGGGGTGGGTAGTGAAGCTTTCTTT

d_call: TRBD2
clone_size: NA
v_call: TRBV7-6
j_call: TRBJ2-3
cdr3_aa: CASSLGRRRGGSTDTQYF
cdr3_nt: TGTGCCAGCAGCTTAGGTCGGAGGCGGGGGGGCAGCACAGATACGCAGTATTTT

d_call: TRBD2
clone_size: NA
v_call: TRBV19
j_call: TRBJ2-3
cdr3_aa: CASSLGLARNTDTQYF
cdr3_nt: TGTGCCAGTAGTTTGGGACTAGCGAGGAACACAGATACGCAGTATTTT

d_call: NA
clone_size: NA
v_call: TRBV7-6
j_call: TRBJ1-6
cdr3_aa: CASSSTGNSPLHF
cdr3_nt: TGTGCCAGCAGCTCCACCGGGAATTCACCCCTCCACTTT

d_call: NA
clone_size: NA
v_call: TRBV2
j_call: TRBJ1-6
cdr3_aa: CASSLLTGSNSPLHF
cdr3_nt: TGTGCCAGCAGTCTTTTGACAGGATCTAATTCACCCCTCCACTTT

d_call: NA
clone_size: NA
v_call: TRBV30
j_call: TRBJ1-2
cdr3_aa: CAWTFDRTLRYGYTF
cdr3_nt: TGTGCCTGGACCTTCGACAGGACACTCCGATATGGCTACACCTTC

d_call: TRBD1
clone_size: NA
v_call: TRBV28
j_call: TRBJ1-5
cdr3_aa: CASSLDRGSQPQHF
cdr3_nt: TGTGCCAGCAGTTTAGACAGGGGGAGTCAGCCCCAGCATTTT

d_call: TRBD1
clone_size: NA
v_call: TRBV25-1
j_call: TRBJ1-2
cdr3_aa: CASTQGGQGYGYTF
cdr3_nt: TGTGCCAGCACCCAAGGGGGCCAGGGCTATGGCTACACCTTC

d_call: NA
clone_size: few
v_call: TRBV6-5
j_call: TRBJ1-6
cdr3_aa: CASSSRTVQYNSPLHF
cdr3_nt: TGTGCCAGCAGTTCTCGGACAGTACAATATAATTCACCCCTCCACTTT

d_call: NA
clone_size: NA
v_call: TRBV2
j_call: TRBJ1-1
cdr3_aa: CASSEQEGAFF
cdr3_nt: TGTGCCAGCAGTGAACAAGAGGGAGCTTTCTTT

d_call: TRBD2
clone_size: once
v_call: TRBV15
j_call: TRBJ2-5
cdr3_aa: CATSAGRGQETQYF
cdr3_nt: TGTGCCACCAGTGCGGGGAGGGGCCAAGAGACCCAGTACTTC

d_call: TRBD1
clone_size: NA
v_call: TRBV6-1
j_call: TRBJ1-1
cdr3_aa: CASATRGPNTEAFF
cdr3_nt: TGTGCCAGCGCGACCAGGGGGCCAAACACTGAAGCTTTCTTT

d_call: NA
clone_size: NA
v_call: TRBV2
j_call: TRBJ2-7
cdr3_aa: CASSEQRAGYEQYF
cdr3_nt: TGTGCCAGCAGTGAGCAAAGAGCGGGCTACGAGCAGTACTTC

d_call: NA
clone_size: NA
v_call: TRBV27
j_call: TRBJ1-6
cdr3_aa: CASSFRDSPLHF
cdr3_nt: TGTGCCAGCAGTTTCAGGGATTCACCCCTCCACTTT

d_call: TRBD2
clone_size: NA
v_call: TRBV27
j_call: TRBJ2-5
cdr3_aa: CASSRGLAQETQYF
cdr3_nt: TGTGCCAGCAGCCGGGGACTAGCCCAAGAGACCCAGTACTTC

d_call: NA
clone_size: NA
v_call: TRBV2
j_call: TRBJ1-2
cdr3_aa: CASSELGREGYTF
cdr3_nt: TGTGCCAGCAGTGAACTCGGGAGGGAAGGCTACACCTTC

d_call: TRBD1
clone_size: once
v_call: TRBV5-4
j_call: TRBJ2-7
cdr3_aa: CASSSRDRASYEQYF
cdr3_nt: TGTGCCAGCAGCTCCCGGGACAGGGCCTCCTACGAGCAGTACTTC

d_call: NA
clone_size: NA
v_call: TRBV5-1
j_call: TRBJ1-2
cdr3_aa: CASSLEAGANYGYTF
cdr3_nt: TGCGCCAGCAGCTTGGAAGCGGGTGCTAACTATGGCTACACCTTC

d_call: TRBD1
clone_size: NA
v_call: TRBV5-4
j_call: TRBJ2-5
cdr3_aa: CASSGDRGGETQYF
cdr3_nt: TGTGCCAGCAGCGGGGACAGGGGAGGAGAGACCCAGTACTTC

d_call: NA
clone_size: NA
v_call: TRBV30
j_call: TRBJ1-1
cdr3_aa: CAWAIENTEAFF
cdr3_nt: TGTGCCTGGGCGATAGAGAACACTGAAGCTTTCTTT

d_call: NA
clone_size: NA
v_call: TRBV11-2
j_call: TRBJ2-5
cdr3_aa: CASSLTYALQETQYF
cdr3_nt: TGTGCCAGCAGCTTAACTTACGCGCTACAAGAGACCCAGTACTTC

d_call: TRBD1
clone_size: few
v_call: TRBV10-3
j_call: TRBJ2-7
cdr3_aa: CAISESVVFTRDRGTDEQYF
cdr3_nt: TGTGCCATCAGTGAGTCGGTGGTTTTTACCCGAGACAGGGGCACCGACGAGCAGTACTTC

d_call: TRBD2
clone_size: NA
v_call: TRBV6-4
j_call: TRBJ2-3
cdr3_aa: CASSDSSAGGSDTQYF
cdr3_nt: TGTGCCAGCAGTGACTCGTCAGCGGGGGGATCAGATACGCAGTATTTT

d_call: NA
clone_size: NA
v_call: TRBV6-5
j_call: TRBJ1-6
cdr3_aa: CASSYRGIASPLHF
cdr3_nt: TGTGCCAGCAGTTACAGGGGCATCGCTTCACCCCTCCACTTT

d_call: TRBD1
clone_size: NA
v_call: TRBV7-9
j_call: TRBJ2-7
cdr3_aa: CSSSPPGQGLRDEQYF
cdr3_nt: TGTTCCAGCAGCCCCCCTGGACAGGGCCTCCGGGACGAGCAGTACTTC

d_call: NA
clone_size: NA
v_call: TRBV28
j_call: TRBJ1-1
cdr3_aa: CASSYGTSAGFF
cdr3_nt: TGTGCCAGCAGCTATGGCACCTCGGCGGGTTTCTTT